This T cell receptor beta chain derives from a study of tissue T cells after allogeneic stem cell transplantation. About the research overall: Pathologist review favored tissue samples showing histologically apparent lymphocytes. The study's findings and limits: Only a limited share of tissue TCRs appeared in blood or spleen.

Sequencing was performed with immunoSEQ multiplex PCR; in TCRdb, only in-frame clones are kept and a portion is missing. The sample has 9,700 or so clones, just over 65% seen once. This CDR3 is 15 amino acids long. Per germline, CDR1 MNHEY and CDR2 SVGAGI. On this clone itself: What it binds is unknown. At one of its ends the junction is not consistent with the germline gene, which may arise from a read error.

The TCR originated in a male donor older than 55 with lung cancer. The genes are TRBV6-5 and TRBJ2-3; tentative D call: TRBD2 (6 bases). Sequencing used tissue from the stomach, obtained at autopsy. The CDR3 spells CASSDSGTLADTQYF. CDR3 in DNA: TGTGCCAGCAGTGACTCCGGGACTCTAGCAGATACGCAGTATTTT.